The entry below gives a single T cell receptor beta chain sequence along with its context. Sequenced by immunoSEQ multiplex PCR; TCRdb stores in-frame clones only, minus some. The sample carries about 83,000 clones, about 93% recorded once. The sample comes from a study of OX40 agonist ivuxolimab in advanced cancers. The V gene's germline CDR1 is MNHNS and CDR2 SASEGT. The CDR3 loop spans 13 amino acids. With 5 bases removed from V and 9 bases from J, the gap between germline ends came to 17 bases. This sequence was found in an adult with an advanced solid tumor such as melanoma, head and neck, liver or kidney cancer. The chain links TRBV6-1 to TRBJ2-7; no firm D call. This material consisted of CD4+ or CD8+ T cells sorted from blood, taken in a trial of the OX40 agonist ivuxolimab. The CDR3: CASSYPVQVGQYF. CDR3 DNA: TGTGCCAGCAGTTATCCGGTCCAAGTGGGGCAGTACTTC.